This TCR beta chain is from a study of blood T cell repertoires in COVID-19. Background on the study: Acute and convalescent COVID-19 specimens originated in the United States, Italy and Spain. T cells, B-cell-depleted T cells, or PBMCs provided the cDNA or gDNA that served as material.

Categorization into cohorts depended on clinical history that participants reported. In the original workflow: Amplification from reference gene primers served as the basis for estimated nucleated cell counts. Sequenced by immunoSEQ multiplex PCR; TCRdb stores in-frame clones only, minus some. D and trimming come from the DNA, and the V and J calls and clone size come from that table. The table records 110,000 to 150,000 clones, just over 85% of them present only once. The TCR comes from a man aged 50 to 60 who had recovered from COVID-19. Specimen: PBMCs or T cells enriched from blood (not recorded which).

The CDR3 region has the DNA TGTGCCAGCAGTTTATACACATGGTATGGCTACACCTTC. It encodes CASSLYTWYGYTF. The rearrangement uses TRBV28 and TRBJ1-2; D ambiguous. The CDR3 totals 13 residues. Germline V gene sequence: CDR1 MDHEN, CDR2 SYDVKM. V dropped 1 base and J dropped 5 bases, with 8 bases sitting between them.